Here is one TCR beta chain with its context. No cognate antigen has been identified for it. Base qualities are missing; no much larger clone stands one base away. Systemically healthy Caucasian individuals from Russia, 39 in total and aged about 6 to 95 years, were included as donors. Each donor gave about 9.2 milliliters of peripheral blood, drawn into EDTA-treated Vacutainer tubes. Ficoll-Paque density-gradient centrifugation was used to isolate PBMCs, with at least 6 million per sample. Total RNA, at least 6 micrograms per sample, was extracted from PBMCs with Trizol reagent. The percentages of naive CD45RAhigh/CD27high T cells were determined by flow cytometry on a PBMC aliquot from every donor. The data stem from a study of blood T cells in healthy people across ages (dated by TCRdb to about 2015). Context from the whole study: In model experiments, template switching captured roughly one uniquely barcoded TCR beta cDNA molecule for every two T cells. The donors were split into four age groups: young (average 16 years), middle-aged (about 40), aged (over 55) and long-lived (approximately 80). The study measured age-related changes in TCR beta repertoire diversity using deep sequencing normalized with unique cDNA molecular identifiers. To avoid experimental bias, donors of different ages were spread randomly across the sequencing lanes. Two additional independent replicas of 1 million unique cDNA reads from the same blood draw were analyzed for two donors (one aged 18 to 30 and one aged 80 or older). Overall study outcomes, separate from this receptor: The CMV infection status of donors was not known, potentially confounding age-related changes in expanded clonotypes. The percentage of naive T cells measured by flow cytometry correlated strongly with observed TCR beta diversity. Conclusive comparison of naive and antigen-experienced compartments was prevented by the profiling of bulk unsorted PBMCs. The long-lived group showed more naive CD4+ T cells, fewer expanded clones and increased TCR diversity than the aged group, suggesting age selection. Estimates of total diversity based on one million sequenced T cells were considered lower bounds and underestimates. Observed TCR beta diversity per million T cells fell roughly linearly with age, and a significant reduction was already apparent by age approximately 40.

The library relied on 5' RACE. TCRdb lists the instrument as Illumina HiSeq 2500. A second PCR of about 7 to 12 cycles was run with a J-beta primer mix and a sample-barcoded 5' primer. Each TCR beta cDNA molecule received a unique molecular identifier from a template-switch 5' adaptor carrying 12 random nucleotides. Each sample yielded at least 3 million CDR3-containing paired-end reads. The Mint cDNA synthesis kit, primed by a TRBC-specific oligonucleotide, was used to synthesize first-strand cDNA from all RNA. Following uracil-DNA glycosylase treatment, all cDNA underwent a first 18-cycle PCR with the universal primers M1SS and BC2_uni_R. From the authors' description of their analysis: For normalization, 1 million high-quality reads, each with a distinct molecular identifier, were randomly selected from each sample. Instead of being binned into consensus sequences, reads with shared molecular identifiers were discarded. MiTCR, with a Q25 quality threshold and the strictest error-elimination algorithm, was used for CDR3 identification, clonotype clustering and error correction. A nonparametric unseen species model using Euler transformation provided a lower-bound estimate of total TCR beta diversity. Using fastp at Q25 and MiXCR, TCRdb reprocessed the public reads and kept productive beta chains. When rows share a CDR3 protein, they turn into one entry using the most common DNA and genes. Clone size and V and J calls follow TCRdb, not the original study. The sample records around 1,700,000 distinct CDR3 sequences, 28% of which are singletons. About 8% of the sample is held by the ten biggest clonotypes.

Sequenced: blood. The sequence came from a woman younger than 45 in good health.

The DNA is TGCGCCAGCAGCGGGCTAGGCGGGGCACTTTACAATGAGCAGTTCTTC. Its translation is CASSGLGGALYNEQFF. The chain uses TRBV5-1 and TRBJ2-1; a weak D assignment points to TRBD2 (6 bases agree). The CDR3 contains 16 residues, cysteine and phenylalanine counted. The entry retains the CDR3 DNA only, 48 bases that are in frame from base 1. The germline V gene yields SGHRS for CDR1 and YFSETQ for CDR2. V was cut back by 4 bases and J by 4 bases, leaving a gap of 18 bases between them.